Shown below are 19 T cell receptor beta chains from a single sample sequenced in a study of beta chain features in type 1 diabetes. Investigators reverse transcribed all isolated RNA, so they sequenced expressed TCRB transcripts. Repertoires were generated with immunoSEQ multiplex PCR, while TCRdb's copy carries only in-frame clones and drops some. Of 330,000 or so clones listed, around 15% were seen once; the top ten hold about 6.6%. Sequencing was performed on central memory CD4+ T cells from blood. These receptors all come from a man younger than 45 in good health.

The V and J genes are TRBV25-1 and TRBJ2-7; weak D call: TRBD2 (6 bases). This CDR3 spans 18 amino acids. Trimming took off 0 bases at V and 4 bases at J, with 22 bases between the two ends. Germline V gene sequence: CDR1 MGHDK, CDR2 SYGVNS. CDR3 sequence: CASSEYRGVGARGYEQYF. CDR3 nucleotides: TGTGCCAGCAGTGAATATCGCGGGGTCGGGGCTCGGGGTTACGAGCAGTACTTC.

The chain employs TRBV5-1 and TRBJ2-3; D is perhaps TRBD2 (5 bases). Germline V CDR1 and CDR2: SGHRS, YFSETQ. Deletions cut 5 bases from V and 4 bases from J, with 14 bases between. The CDR3 is 14 residues long. The CDR3, as DNA: TGCGCCAGCAGAGCCAACGCCGGGGCAGATACGCAGTATTTT. Amino acids: CASRANAGADTQYF. Filled out from reference TRBV5-1 and TRBJ2-3, the complete variable domain reads KAGVTQTPRYLIKTRGQQVTLSCSPISGHRSVSWYQQTPGQGLQFLFEYFSETQRNKGNFPGRFSGRQFSNSRSEMNVSTLELGDSALYLCASRANAGADTQYFGPGTRLTVL.

The CDR3 sequence is CASSPYRDTSNYGYTF. As DNA, the CDR3 is TGTGCCAGCAGCCCATACCGGGACACCTCTAACTATGGCTACACCTTC. V usage is TRBV7-9 and J usage is TRBJ1-2; tentatively, D is TRBD1 (6 bases). Germline loops: CDR1 SEHNR, CDR2 FQNEAQ (reference sequence). The V end lost 5 bases, the J end lost 0 bases, and 16 bases lay between the germline ends. This CDR3 is 16 amino acids long.

Regarding this clone: Germline and junction disagree at one end, which may indicate a read error. The chain is built from TRBV5-1 and TRBJ2-7; TRBD1 or TRBD2 may be the D gene (7 bases each). Per the germline V gene, CDR1 is SGHRS and CDR2 is YFSETQ. CDR3 size: 13 residues. CDR3 nucleotide sequence: TGCGCCAGCAGCTGGGACAGCCCGGGAGGTAAAAACTTC. This translates into CASSWDSPGGKNF. The entire variable domain, with the rest obtained from reference TRBV5-1 and TRBJ2-7, is as follows: KAGVTQTPRYLIKTRGQQVTLSCSPISGHRSVSWYQQTPGQGLQFLFEYFSETQRNKGNFPGRFSGRQFSNSRSEMNVSTLELGDSALYLCASSWDSPGGKNFGPGTRLTVT.

V gene TRBV9 combines with J gene TRBJ2-5, with D unresolved. With 0 bases removed from V and 3 bases from J, the gap between germline ends came to 6 bases. Per germline, CDR1 SGDLS and CDR2 YYNGEE. CDR3 length: 13 residues. The CDR3 spells CASSVGVEETQYF. The CDR3, as DNA: TGTGCCAGCAGCGTAGGGGTGGAAGAGACCCAGTACTTC.

This clone was counted between two and nine times. V gene TRBV10-3 combines with J gene TRBJ2-3, with 10 bases identical to TRBD2. Losses at the gene ends were 3 bases for V and 5 bases for J; bases not matched to a gene: 5. The CDR3 is 15 amino acids. The germline CDR1 and CDR2 sequences are ENHRY and SYGVKD. Here the CDR3 DNA reads TGTGCCATCAGTGACCTAGCGGGAGAGAAAGATACGCAGTATTTT. Amino acids: CAISDLAGEKDTQYF.

J is TRBJ2-1 and V is TRBV11-2; D perhaps matches TRBD2 (5 bases). Germline CDR1 is SGHAT and CDR2 is FQNNGV. This CDR3 has 17 residues. V gave up 1 base and J gave up 5 bases, with 18 bases separating them. CDR3 loop: CASSLAVARNHHNEQFF. In DNA, the CDR3 is TGTGCCAGCAGCTTAGCGGTAGCGCGGAACCATCACAATGAGCAGTTCTTC. The complete variable domain, with remaining parts taken from reference TRBV11-2 and TRBJ2-1, reads EAGVAQSPRYKIIEKRQSVAFWCNPISGHATLYWYQQILGQGPKLLIQFQNNGVVDDSQLPKDRFSAERLKGVDSTLKIQPAKLEDSAVYLCASSLAVARNHHNEQFFGPGTRLTVL.

The chain couples TRBV5-6 to TRBJ2-2; 9 bases map to TRBD2. The CDR3 has 16 amino acids. Germline values: CDR1 SGHDT, CDR2 YYEEEE. Trimming took 0 bases from V and 7 from J; bases not matched to a gene: 7. The CDR3: CASSLVSAGGNGELFF. The CDR3 DNA sequence: TGTGCCAGCAGCTTGGTATCTGCGGGAGGGAACGGGGAGCTGTTTTTT.

The CDR3 bases are TGTGCCAGCAGCCGTGGACAGGGACCCTATGGCTACACCTTC. Its protein is CASSRGQGPYGYTF. The rearrangement joins TRBV11-2 to TRBJ1-2; TRBD1 aligns across 8 bases. The junction had 6 bases not matched to a gene; V was cut back by 5 bases and J by 4 bases. Per the germline V gene, CDR1 is SGHAT and CDR2 is FQNNGV. The CDR3 sequence is 14 residues long.

This clone was detected ten times or more. The junction departs from germline at one end; a sequencing error may be responsible. The chain has TRBV19 and TRBJ2-1, with TRBD2 matching over 11 bases. The CDR3 is 15 residues long. CDR1 and CDR2 (germline): LNHDA, SQIVND (reference sequence). CDR3 nucleotides: TGTGCCAGTAGGATAGGACTAGCGGGCAACAATGAGCAGTTCTTC. Translation gives CASRIGLAGNNEQFF.

This clone was counted between two and nine times. This chain joins TRBV27 and TRBJ2-6; D is unresolved. The germline V gene encodes CDR1 MNHEY and CDR2 SMNVEV (reference sequence). V was pared by 5 bases and J by 0 bases, with 17 bases between. This CDR3 spans 18 amino acids. In DNA form, the CDR3 reads TGTGCCAGCAGTATAGTCGGACGGACGAGCTCTGGGGCCAACGTCCTGACTTTC. This codes for CASSIVGRTSSGANVLTF.

This clone is a singleton in its sample. The chain couples TRBV7-6 to TRBJ2-2, with D maybe TRBD1 (5 bases). The germline V gene encodes CDR1 SGHVS and CDR2 FNYEAQ. V gave up 4 bases and J gave up 6 bases, with 9 bases separating them. This CDR3 is built from 13 residues. The CDR3 nucleotides are TGTGCCAGCAGCTCACAGGAAGCCGGGGAGCTGTTTTTT. Protein product: CASSSQEAGELFF.

In its sample, this clone was seen a few times. V usage is TRBV21-1 and J usage is TRBJ2-3; TRBD2 is taken as the D call from the table, unchecked against the DNA. TRBV21-1 is an annotated pseudogene. The CDR3 consists of 16 residues. The CDR3 DNA reads TGTGCCAGCAGCAAAAAGGCGGAGGGACGCACAGATACGCAGTATTTT. The encoded protein is CASSKKAEGRTDTQYF.

The J gene is TRBJ2-2, the V gene TRBV4-3; D is possibly TRBD2 (6 bases). Per the germline V gene, CDR1 is LGHNA and CDR2 is YSLEER. This CDR3 spans 18 amino acids. Trimming removed 3 bases from V and 6 bases from J, with 23 bases in between. The CDR3 loop reads CASSQETSMGDFSGELFF. CDR3 DNA: TGCGCCAGCAGCCAGGAGACTAGTATGGGGGACTTTTCCGGGGAGCTGTTTTTT.

Comments on this clone: A far larger clone is just one base off, so this is likely a read error. The gene calls are TRBV4-3 and TRBJ1-4; D is undetermined. CDR3 size: 13 residues. The V gene lost 1 base and the J gene lost 3 bases, with 3 bases spanning the gap. From germline, CDR1 is LGHNA and CDR2 YSLEER. The CDR3 nucleotides are TGCGCCAGCAGCCAAGGCCCTAATGAAAAACTGTTTTTT. Translating gives CASSQGPNEKLFF.

V usage is TRBV11-2 and J usage is TRBJ1-2; 7 nucleotides align to TRBD1. V lost 5 bases, J lost 10 bases, and 4 bases stayed unmatched. This CDR3 has 11 amino acids. CDR1 is SGHAT, CDR2 FQNNGV, per germline. The CDR3 reads CASSRTGLYTF. CDR3 sequence (DNA): TGTGCCAGCAGCAGGACAGGACTCTACACCTTC.

The rearrangement joins TRBV5-6 to TRBJ2-5; no firm D call. V lost 3 bases, J lost 1 base, and 7 bases lay in between. Germline loops: CDR1 SGHDT, CDR2 YYEEEE. The CDR3 loop spans 13 amino acids. DNA of the CDR3: TGTGCCAGCAGCTCCGGCCCCCAAGAGACCCAGTACTTC. This encodes CASSSGPQETQYF.

This clone occurred a few times. The chain links TRBV5-1 to TRBJ2-5; 9 bases line up with TRBD2. The CDR3 runs 17 residues. Per germline, CDR1 SGHRS and CDR2 YFSETQ. Losses at the gene ends were 0 bases for V and 2 bases for J; bases not matched to a gene: 8. As DNA, the CDR3 is TGCGCCAGCAGCTTGGTGGAGCGGGGGGCCTCACAAGAGACCCAGTACTTC. Amino acids: CASSLVERGASQETQYF.

In its sample, this clone was seen many times. This chain connects TRBV5-4 to TRBJ2-1, with 9 nucleotides matching TRBD2. The CDR3 loop spans 16 amino acids. The germline gives CDR1 SGHNT, CDR2 YYREEE (reference sequence). Losses at the gene ends were 3 bases for V and 4 bases for J; bases not matched to a gene: 8. CDR3 DNA: TGTGCCAGCAGCTCACAGACTAGCGGCAATTACAATGAGCAGTTCTTC. This sequence encodes CASSSQTSGNYNEQFF.